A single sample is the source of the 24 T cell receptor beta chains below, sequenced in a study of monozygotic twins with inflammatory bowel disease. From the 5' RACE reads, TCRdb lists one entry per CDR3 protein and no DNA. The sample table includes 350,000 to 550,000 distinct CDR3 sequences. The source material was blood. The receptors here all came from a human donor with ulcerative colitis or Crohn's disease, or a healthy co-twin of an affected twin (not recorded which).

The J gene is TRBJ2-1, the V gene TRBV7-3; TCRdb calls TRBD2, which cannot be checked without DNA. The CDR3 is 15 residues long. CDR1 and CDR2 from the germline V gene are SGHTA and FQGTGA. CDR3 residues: CASSLTGGRENEQFF.

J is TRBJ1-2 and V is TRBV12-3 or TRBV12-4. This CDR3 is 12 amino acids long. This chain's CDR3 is CASSFEGLGYTF.

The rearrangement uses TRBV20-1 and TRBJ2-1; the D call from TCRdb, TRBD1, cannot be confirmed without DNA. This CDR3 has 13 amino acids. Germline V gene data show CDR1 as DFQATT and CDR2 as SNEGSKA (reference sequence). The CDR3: CSAGTGGYNEQFF.

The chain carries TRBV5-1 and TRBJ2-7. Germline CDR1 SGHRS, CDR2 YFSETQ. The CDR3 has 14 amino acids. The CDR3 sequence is CASSLPAGSYEQYF.

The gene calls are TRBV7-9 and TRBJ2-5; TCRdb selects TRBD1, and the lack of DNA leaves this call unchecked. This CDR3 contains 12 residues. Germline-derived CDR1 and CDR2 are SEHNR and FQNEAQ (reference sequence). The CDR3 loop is CASSWGGETQYF.

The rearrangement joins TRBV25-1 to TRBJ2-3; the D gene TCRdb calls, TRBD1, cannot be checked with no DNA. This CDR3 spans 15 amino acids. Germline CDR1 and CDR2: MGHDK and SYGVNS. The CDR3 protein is CASSELWTGADTQYF.

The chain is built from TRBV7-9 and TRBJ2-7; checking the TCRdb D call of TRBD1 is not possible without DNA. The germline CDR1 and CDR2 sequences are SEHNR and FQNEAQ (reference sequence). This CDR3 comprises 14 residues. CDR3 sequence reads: CASSRDRGYVEQYF.

CDR3 sequence reads: CATVQNPNTEAFF. J is TRBJ1-1 and V is TRBV10-3. CDR3 length equals 13 residues. CDR1 and CDR2 (germline): ENHRY, SYGVKD.

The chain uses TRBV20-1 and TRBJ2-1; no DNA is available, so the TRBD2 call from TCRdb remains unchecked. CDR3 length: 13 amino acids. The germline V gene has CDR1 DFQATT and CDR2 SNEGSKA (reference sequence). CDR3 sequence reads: CSASIGGGSEQFF.

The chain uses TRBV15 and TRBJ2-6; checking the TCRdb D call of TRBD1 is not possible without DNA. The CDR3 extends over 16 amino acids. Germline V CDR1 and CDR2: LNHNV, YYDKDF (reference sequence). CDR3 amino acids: CATSRGTGLGANVLTF.

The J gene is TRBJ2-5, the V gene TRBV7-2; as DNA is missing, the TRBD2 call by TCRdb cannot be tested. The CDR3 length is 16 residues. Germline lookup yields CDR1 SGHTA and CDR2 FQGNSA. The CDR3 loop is CASRPTGTSFQETQYF.

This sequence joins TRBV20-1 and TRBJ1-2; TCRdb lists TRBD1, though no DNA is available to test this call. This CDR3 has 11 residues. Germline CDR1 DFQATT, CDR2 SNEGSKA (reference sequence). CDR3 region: CSAGRAGGYTF.

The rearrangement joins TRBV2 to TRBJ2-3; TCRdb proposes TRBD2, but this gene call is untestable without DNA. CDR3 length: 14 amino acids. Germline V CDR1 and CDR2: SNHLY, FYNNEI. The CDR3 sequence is CASRTSGWRDTQYF.

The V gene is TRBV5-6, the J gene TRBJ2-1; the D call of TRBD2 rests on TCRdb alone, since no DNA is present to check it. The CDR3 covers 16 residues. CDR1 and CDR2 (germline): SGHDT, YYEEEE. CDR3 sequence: CASSSSSGRSYNEQFF.

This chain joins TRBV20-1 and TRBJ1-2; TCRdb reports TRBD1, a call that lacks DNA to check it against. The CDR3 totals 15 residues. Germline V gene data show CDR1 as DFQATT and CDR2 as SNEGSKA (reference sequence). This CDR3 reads CSARARQGGTYGYTF.

The CDR3 here is CATETGAAGEQYF. J is TRBJ2-7 and V is TRBV19; TCRdb names TRBD1, which stays unverified in the absence of DNA. Germline V gives CDR1 LNHDA, CDR2 SQIVND (reference sequence). The CDR3 runs to 13 residues. The whole variable domain, filled in from reference TRBV19 and TRBJ2-7, reads DGGITQSPKYLFRKEGQNVTLSCEQNLNHDAMYWYRQDPGQGLRLIYYSQIVNDFQKGDIAEGYSVSREKKESFPLTVTSAQKNPTAFYLCATETGAAGEQYFGPGTRLTVT.

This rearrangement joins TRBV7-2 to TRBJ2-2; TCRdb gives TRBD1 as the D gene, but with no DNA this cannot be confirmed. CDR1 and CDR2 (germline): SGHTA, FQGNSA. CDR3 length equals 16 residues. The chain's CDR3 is CASSLTRGVNTGELFF.

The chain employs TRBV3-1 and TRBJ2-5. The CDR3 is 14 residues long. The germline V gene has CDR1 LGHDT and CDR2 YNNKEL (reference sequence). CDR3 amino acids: CASSLRQSQETQYF.

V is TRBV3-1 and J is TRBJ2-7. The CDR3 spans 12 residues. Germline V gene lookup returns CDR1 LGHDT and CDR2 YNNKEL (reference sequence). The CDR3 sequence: CASSQVPDAQYF.

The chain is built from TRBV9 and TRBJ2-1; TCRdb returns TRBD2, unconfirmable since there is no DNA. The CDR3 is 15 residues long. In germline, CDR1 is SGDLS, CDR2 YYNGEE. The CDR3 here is CASSVPAGGGGEQFF.

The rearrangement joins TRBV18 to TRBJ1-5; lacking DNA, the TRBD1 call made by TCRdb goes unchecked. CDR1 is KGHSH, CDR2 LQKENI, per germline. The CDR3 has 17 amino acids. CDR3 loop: CASSPGGGTGGNQPQHF.

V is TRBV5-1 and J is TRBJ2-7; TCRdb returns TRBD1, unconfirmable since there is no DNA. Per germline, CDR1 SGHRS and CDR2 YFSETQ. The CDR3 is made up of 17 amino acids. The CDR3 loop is CASSLRTASATSYEQYF.

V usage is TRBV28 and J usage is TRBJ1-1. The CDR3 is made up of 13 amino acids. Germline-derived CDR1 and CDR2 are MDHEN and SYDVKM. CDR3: CASSFTSNTEAFF.

The CDR3 sequence is CASSPPSGGRAWVEQFF. The chain uses TRBV9 and TRBJ2-1; the D gene TCRdb calls, TRBD2, cannot be checked with no DNA. The CDR3 spans 17 residues. Germline V gives CDR1 SGDLS, CDR2 YYNGEE.